These T cell receptor beta chains were read from a single sample in a study of T cells in Graves' hyperthyroidism and ophthalmopathy. TCRdb independently ran MiXCR on the multiplex PCR reads; one entry per CDR3 protein. Here the sample spans under 400,000 distinct CDR3 sequences, approximately 22% being singletons. Specimen: blood. The receptors originated from a woman aged 50 to 60 with Graves' hyperthyroidism. Each CDR3 is given with its conserved first and last residue. D genes are given only for firm matches. Not all rows give a size; the values are once, few, many and, for expanded clones, a class.

J: TRBJ2-7; D: TRBD1; size: many; V: TRBV11-2; length: 15; CDR3: CASSHLSQGALEQYF; DNA: TGTGCCAGCAGCCACCTGTCCCAGGGGGCACTCGAGCAGTACTTC
J: TRBJ2-2; D: .; size: .; V: TRBV6-9; length: 18; CDR3: CASSYSKVAGQNTGELFF; DNA: TGTGCCAGCAGTTACTCGAAGGTAGCAGGACAGAACACCGGGGAGCTGTTTTTT
J: TRBJ1-2; D: .; size: many; V: TRBV28; length: 12; CDR3: CASSLPRLGYTF; DNA: TGTGCCAGCAGTTTGCCACGTCTTGGCTACACCTTC
J: TRBJ2-7; D: TRBD2; size: once; V: TRBV7-2; length: 14; CDR3: CASGLAGVTYEQYF; DNA: TGTGCCAGCGGCCTAGCGGGAGTTACCTACGAGCAGTACTTC
J: TRBJ1-5; D: .; size: few; V: TRBV27; length: 15; CDR3: CASSLLAGSNQPQHF; DNA: TGTGCCAGCAGTTTATTAGCAGGTAGCAATCAGCCCCAGCATTTT
J: TRBJ2-1; D: .; size: few; V: TRBV5-1; length: 12; CDR3: CASSLATVEQFF; DNA: TGCGCCAGCAGCTTGGCCACTGTGGAGCAGTTCTTC
J: TRBJ1-4; D: .; size: .; V: TRBV7-8; length: 12; CDR3: CASSLQNEKLFF; DNA: TGTGCCAGCAGCTTACAGAATGAAAAACTGTTTTTT
J: TRBJ1-4; D: TRBD1; size: .; V: TRBV28; length: 16; CDR3: CASSERPTGRDKKLFF; DNA: TGTGCCAGCAGTGAAAGGCCGACAGGGAGAGATAAAAAACTGTTTTTT
J: TRBJ2-7; D: TRBD1; size: .; V: TRBV2; length: 16; CDR3: CASSQGPGTGVREQYF; DNA: TGTGCCAGCAGCCAAGGACCCGGGACAGGGGTTCGCGAGCAGTACTTC
J: TRBJ1-5; D: .; size: few; V: TRBV4-1; length: 15; CDR3: CASSQVDAGNQPQHF; DNA: TGCGCCAGCAGCCAAGTTGACGCTGGCAATCAGCCCCAGCATTTT
J: TRBJ1-1; D: TRBD1; size: .; V: TRBV28; length: 16; CDR3: CASSSDRDASNTEAFF; DNA: TGTGCCAGCTCCTCTGACAGGGACGCATCTAACACTGAAGCTTTCTTT
J: TRBJ1-6; D: .; size: many; V: TRBV10-3; length: 13; CDR3: CAINADRNSPLHF; DNA: TGTGCCATCAACGCCGACAGGAATTCACCCCTCCACTTT
J: TRBJ2-3; D: TRBD2; size: many; V: TRBV20-1; length: 13; CDR3: CSARVAGTDTQYF; DNA: TGCAGTGCTAGGGTAGCGGGAACCGATACGCAGTATTTT
J: TRBJ1-5; D: .; size: .; V: TRBV20-1; length: 13; CDR3: CSARYRVDQPQHF; DNA: TGCAGTGCTAGATATAGGGTGGATCAGCCCCAGCATTTT
J: TRBJ1-1; D: .; size: many; V: TRBV20-1; length: 14; CDR3: CSARLARANTEAFF; DNA: TGCAGTGCGAGACTGGCCAGGGCGAACACTGAAGCTTTCTTT
J: TRBJ2-7; D: .; size: .; V: TRBV27; length: 13; CDR3: CASSLSVAYEQYF; DNA: TGTGCCAGCAGTTTATCGGTAGCCTACGAGCAGTACTTC